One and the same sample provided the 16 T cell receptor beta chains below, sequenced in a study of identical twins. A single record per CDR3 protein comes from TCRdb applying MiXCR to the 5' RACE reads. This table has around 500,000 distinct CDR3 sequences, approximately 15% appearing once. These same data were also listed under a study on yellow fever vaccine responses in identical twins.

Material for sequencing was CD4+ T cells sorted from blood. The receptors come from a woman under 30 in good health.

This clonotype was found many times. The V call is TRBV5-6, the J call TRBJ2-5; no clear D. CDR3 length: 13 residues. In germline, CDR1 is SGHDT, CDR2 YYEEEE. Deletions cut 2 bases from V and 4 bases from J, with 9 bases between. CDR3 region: CASSFGRRETQYF. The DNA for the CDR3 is TGTGCCAGCAGCTTCGGCAGGCGAGAGACCCAGTACTTC.

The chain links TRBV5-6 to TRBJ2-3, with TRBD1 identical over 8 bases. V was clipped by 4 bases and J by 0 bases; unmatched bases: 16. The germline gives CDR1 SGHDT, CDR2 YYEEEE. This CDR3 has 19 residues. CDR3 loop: CASSQVVGQGLSSTDTQYF. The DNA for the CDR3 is TGTGCCAGCAGCCAAGTAGTTGGACAGGGCCTTTCTAGCACAGATACGCAGTATTTT. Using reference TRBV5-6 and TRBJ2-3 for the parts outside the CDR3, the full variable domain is DAGVTQSPTHLIKTRGQQVTLRCSPKSGHDTVSWYQQALGQGPQFIFQYYEEEERQRGNFPDRFSGHQFPNYSSELNVNALLLGDSALYLCASSQVVGQGLSSTDTQYFGPGTRLTVL.

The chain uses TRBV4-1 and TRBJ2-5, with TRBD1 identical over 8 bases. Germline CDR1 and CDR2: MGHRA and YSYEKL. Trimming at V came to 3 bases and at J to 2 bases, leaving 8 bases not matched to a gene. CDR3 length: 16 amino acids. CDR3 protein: CASSHSGQGVQETQYF. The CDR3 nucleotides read TGCGCCAGCAGCCATTCAGGACAGGGTGTGCAAGAGACCCAGTACTTC.

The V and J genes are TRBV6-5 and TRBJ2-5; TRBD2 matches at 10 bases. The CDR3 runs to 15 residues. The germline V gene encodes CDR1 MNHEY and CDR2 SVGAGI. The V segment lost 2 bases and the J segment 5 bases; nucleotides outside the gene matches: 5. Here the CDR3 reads CASSYLAGAGETQYF. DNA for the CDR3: TGTGCCAGCAGTTACCTAGCGGGGGCCGGGGAGACCCAGTACTTC.

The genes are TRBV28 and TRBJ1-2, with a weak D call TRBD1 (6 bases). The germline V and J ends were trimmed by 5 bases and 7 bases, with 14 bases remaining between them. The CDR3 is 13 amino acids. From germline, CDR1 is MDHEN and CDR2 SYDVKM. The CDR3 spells CASSPQGKSGYTF. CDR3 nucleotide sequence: TGTGCCAGCAGTCCCCAGGGGAAGAGTGGCTACACCTTC.

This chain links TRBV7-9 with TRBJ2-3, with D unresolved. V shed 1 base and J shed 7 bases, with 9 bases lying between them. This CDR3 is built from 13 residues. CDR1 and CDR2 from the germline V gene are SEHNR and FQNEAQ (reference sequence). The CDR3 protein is CASSLEWWNTQYF. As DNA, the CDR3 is TGTGCCAGCAGCTTAGAATGGTGGAATACGCAGTATTTT.

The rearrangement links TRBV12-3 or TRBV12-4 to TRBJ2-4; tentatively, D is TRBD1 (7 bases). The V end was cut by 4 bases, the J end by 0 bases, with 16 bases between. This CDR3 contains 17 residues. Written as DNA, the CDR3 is TGTGCCAGCAGTTCGGGCGGAGGGACAGTAGCCAAAAACATTCAGTACTTC. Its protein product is CASSSGGGTVAKNIQYF.

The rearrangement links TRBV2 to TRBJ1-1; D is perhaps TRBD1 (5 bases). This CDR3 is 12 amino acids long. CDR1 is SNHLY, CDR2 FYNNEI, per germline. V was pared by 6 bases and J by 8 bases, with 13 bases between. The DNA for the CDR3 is TGTGCCAGCAGCAGTGCGTGGGGGGAAGCTTTCTTT. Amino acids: CASSSAWGEAFF. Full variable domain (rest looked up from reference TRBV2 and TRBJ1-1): EPEVTQTPSHQVTQMGQEVILRCVPISNHLYFYWYRQILGQKVEFLVSFYNNEISEKSEIFDDQFSVERPDGSNFTLKIRSTKLEDSAMYFCASSSAWGEAFFGQGTRLTVV.

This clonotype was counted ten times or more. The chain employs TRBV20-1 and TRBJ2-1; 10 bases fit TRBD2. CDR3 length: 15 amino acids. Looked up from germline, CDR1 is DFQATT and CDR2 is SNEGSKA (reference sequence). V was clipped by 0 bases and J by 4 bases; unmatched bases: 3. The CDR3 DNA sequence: TGCAGTGCTAGAGATATACTAGCGGGATACAATGAGCAGTTCTTC. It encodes CSARDILAGYNEQFF.

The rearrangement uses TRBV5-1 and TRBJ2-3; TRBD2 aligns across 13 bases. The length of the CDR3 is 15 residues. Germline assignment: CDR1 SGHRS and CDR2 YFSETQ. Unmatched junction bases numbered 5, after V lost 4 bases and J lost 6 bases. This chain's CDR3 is CASSTGLAGVDTQYF. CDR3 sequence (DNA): TGCGCCAGCAGCACTGGACTAGCGGGAGTTGATACGCAGTATTTT.

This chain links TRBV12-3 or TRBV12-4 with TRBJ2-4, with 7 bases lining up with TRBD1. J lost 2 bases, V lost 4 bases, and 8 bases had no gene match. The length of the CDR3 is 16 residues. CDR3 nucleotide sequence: TGTGCCAGCAGTTCGACAGGGTGGGGGACCAAAAACATTCAGTACTTC. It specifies CASSSTGWGTKNIQYF.

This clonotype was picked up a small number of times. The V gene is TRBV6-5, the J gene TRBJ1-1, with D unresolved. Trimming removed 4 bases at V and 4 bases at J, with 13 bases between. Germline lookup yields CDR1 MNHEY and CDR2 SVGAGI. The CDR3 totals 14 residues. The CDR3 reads CASSSRTSGTEAFF. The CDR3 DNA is TGTGCCAGCAGTTCCAGGACTAGCGGCACTGAAGCTTTCTTT.

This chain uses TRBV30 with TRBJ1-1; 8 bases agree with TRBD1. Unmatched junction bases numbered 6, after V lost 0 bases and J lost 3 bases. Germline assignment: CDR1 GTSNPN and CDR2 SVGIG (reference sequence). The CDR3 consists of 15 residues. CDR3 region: CAWSVRDRGDTEAFF. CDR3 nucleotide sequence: TGTGCCTGGAGTGTACGAGACAGGGGTGACACTGAAGCTTTCTTT.

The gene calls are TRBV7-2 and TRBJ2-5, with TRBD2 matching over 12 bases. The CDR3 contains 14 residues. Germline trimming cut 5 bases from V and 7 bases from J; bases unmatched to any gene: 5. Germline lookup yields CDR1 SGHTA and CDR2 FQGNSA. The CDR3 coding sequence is TGTGCCAGCAGCATTCCGGGACTAGCGGGGACCCAGTACTTC. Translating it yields CASSIPGLAGTQYF.

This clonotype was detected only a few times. This CDR3 reads CSARSGTIRYNEQFF. The DNA for the CDR3 is TGCAGTGCTAGATCCGGGACTATACGCTACAATGAGCAGTTCTTC. The chain is built from TRBV20-1 and TRBJ2-1; 7 bases agree with TRBD2. V lost 2 bases to trimming and J lost 3 bases; unmatched junction nucleotides: 7. The CDR3 is 15 amino acids. CDR1 is DFQATT and CDR2 is SNEGSKA in the germline V gene (reference sequence).

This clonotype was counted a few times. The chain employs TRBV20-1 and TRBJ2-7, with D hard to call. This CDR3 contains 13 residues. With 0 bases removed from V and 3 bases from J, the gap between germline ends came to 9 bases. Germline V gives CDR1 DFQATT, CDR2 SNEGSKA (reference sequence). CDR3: CSARDQRDYEQYF. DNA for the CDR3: TGCAGTGCTAGAGATCAAAGGGACTACGAGCAGTACTTC.